The T cell receptor beta chain described here comes from a study of radiation and T cells in renal cell carcinoma. The time point here: blood 4 weeks post-SBRT, at nephrectomy. Specified treatment: 15 Gy SBRT to primary tumor, nephrectomy 4 weeks later. The tumor was a clear cell renal cell carcinoma. Study outcomes and limitations: Top tumor clonotypes rose in blood 2 weeks post-radiation, then contracted.

Clones were sequenced by immunoSEQ multiplex PCR, and TCRdb holds only the in-frame ones, with some missing. The sample lists about 100,000 clones; 84% were seen once. The CDR3 sequence is 13 residues long. V shed 6 bases and J shed 5 bases, with 13 bases lying between them. CDR1 MNHNS and CDR2 SASEGT come from the germline V gene. A remark on this clone: Its antigen is as yet unknown.

Sample: blood, taken from a patient whose treatment included radiotherapy and nephrectomy. The J gene is TRBJ2-5, the V gene TRBV6-1; TRBD2 might be the D (6 bases). The sequence derives from a man aged 55 to 70 with renal cell carcinoma. The CDR3 here is CASRWGEVETQYF. CDR3 bases: TGTGCCAGCAGGTGGGGGGAAGTGGAGACCCAGTACTTC.